The subject of this entry is one T cell receptor (beta chain). As yet, its antigen is unknown. The data originate from a study of shared clonotypes between healthy human individuals. Libraries were prepared by immunoSEQ multiplex PCR; TCRdb keeps only in-frame clonotypes and omits some of them. The sample includes 1,400,000 or so clones, less than 99% of them seen just once. Study findings and constraints: In several donors, about 5% of naive CD4 clonotypes appeared in common.

Germline values: CDR1 SGHRS, CDR2 YFSETQ. This CDR3 is built from 14 residues. V lost 6 bases and J lost 0, with 13 bases in between. Sequences were obtained from naive CD4+ T cells sorted from blood. As to subset: CD45RA+ positively selected. This sequence was found in a man aged 30 to 39 in good health. The chain uses TRBV5-1 and TRBJ2-7; D remains unclear. CDR3 sequence (DNA): TGCGCCAGCAAGGTCTCCACCAGCTCCTACGAGCAGTACTTC. Protein: CASKVSTSSYEQYF.